The clone carrying this T cell receptor beta chain was found many times. Its antigen is currently unknown. The sample's time point: persistent/refractory GD, antithyroid drugs over 5 years with positive TRAb. Extracted RNA from PBMCs served as the source of the TCR library. This CDR3 contains 14 residues. Germline V gene data show CDR1 as LGHDT and CDR2 as YNNKEL (reference sequence). V lost 1 base to trimming and J lost 5 bases, with 9 bases between them. Relying on iRepertoire HTBI primers and Arm-PCR of CDR3 regions, the team built TCR beta libraries. MiXCR, applied by TCRdb to the multiplex PCR reads, yields one record per CDR3 protein. The sample has about 660,000 distinct CDR3 sequences, around 30% seen once; the top ten hold about 40%. The source of the sample is a study of regulatory T cells in long-lasting Graves disease. Study summary: Graves' disease counted as persistent after over 5 years of antithyroid drugs with positive TSH receptor antibodies. Study-wide results and caveats: Persistent disease favored TRBV28, TRBJ1-2 and TRBJ2-5. Graves' patients with persistent disease showed TCR diversity lower than patients newly diagnosed. The study examined only peripheral blood, not thyroid tissue.

The receptor comes from a female donor with Graves disease. The chain joins TRBV3-1 to TRBJ1-5, with D uncertain. Sequencing used peripheral blood mononuclear cells (PBMCs), obtained when the disease was refractory, from a patient treated with antithyroid drugs. This CDR3 is CASSQGERDQPQHF. The CDR3 region has the DNA TGTGCCAGCAGCCAAGGAGAGCGAGATCAGCCCCAGCATTTT.